This passage covers 5 T cell receptor beta chains from one sample sequenced in a study of OX40 agonist ivuxolimab in advanced cancers. The data were produced by immunoSEQ multiplex PCR, yet TCRdb's version contains in-frame clones alone and is incomplete. The table records 40,000 or so clones, 88% of them present only once. The sample here was CD4+ or CD8+ T cells sorted from blood, taken in a trial of the OX40 agonist ivuxolimab. The receptors derive from an adult with an advanced solid tumor such as melanoma, head and neck, liver or kidney cancer.

The CDR3 DNA is TGCGCCAGCAGCCCTGGACTAGCGGGAAGTTACAATGAGCAGTTCTTC. Protein: CASSPGLAGSYNEQFF. J is TRBJ2-1 and V is TRBV5-1, with 12 bases identical to TRBD2. CDR3 size: 16 residues. V lost 4 bases and J lost 4; bases outside the gene matches: 6. Germline V gene lookup returns CDR1 SGHRS and CDR2 YFSETQ.

The chain links TRBV14 to TRBJ2-5; D is possibly TRBD1 or TRBD2 (5 bases each). This CDR3 is 15 amino acids long. Germline V gene lookup returns CDR1 SGHDN and CDR2 FVKESK. Trimming took 0 bases from V and 5 from J, leaving 13 bases between them. CDR3 sequence (DNA): TGTGCCAGCAGCCAAGAGGGGACCGGCTTTGAGACCCAGTACTTC. Translated, it gives CASSQEGTGFETQYF.

This clone was observed a few times. V is TRBV7-8 and J is TRBJ1-5, with 8 bases lining up with TRBD1. In germline, CDR1 is SGHVS, CDR2 FQNEAQ. This CDR3 contains 14 residues. V was clipped by 9 bases and J by 3 bases; unmatched bases: 7. The CDR3 loop is CASDRTGTNQPQHF. The CDR3 DNA reads as TGTGCCAGTGACCGGACAGGGACCAATCAGCCCCAGCATTTT.

The V call is TRBV28, the J call TRBJ2-3; 10 nucleotides match TRBD1. CDR1 and CDR2 from the germline V gene are MDHEN and SYDVKM. The CDR3 contains 16 residues. The trim removed 9 bases at V and 5 bases at J, leaving 14 bases unmatched. The CDR3 sequence is CASHNGGGQGRDTQYF. The CDR3 DNA is TGTGCCAGTCATAACGGGGGGGGACAGGGGCGAGATACGCAGTATTTT.

V and J are TRBV6-5 and TRBJ2-1; no firm D call. Trimming shortened V by 6 bases and J by 3 bases, and 6 bases separated the two germline ends. This CDR3 is built from 12 residues. The germline gives CDR1 MNHEY, CDR2 SVGAGI. Here the CDR3 reads CASSAVYNEQFF. The CDR3 coding sequence is TGTGCCAGCAGCGCAGTCTACAATGAGCAGTTCTTC.